Reported below is one T cell receptor beta chain. Its antigen is unidentified. The junction does not match germline at one end; this may be a read error. This sample's RNA came from whole unsorted tissue. TCRbeta libraries were built with three rounds of nested PCR, modified from ARM-PCR. TCRdb used MiXCR to reprocess the multiplex PCR reads, holding one entry per CDR3 protein. The table records tens of thousands of distinct CDR3 sequences, just under 75% of them present only once. Germline V gives CDR1 ENHRY, CDR2 SYGVKD. The CDR3 is made up of 17 amino acids. This entry is derived from a study of tumor and adjacent non-tumor tissue in lung cancer. Study-level information: The cohort had approximately 13 adenocarcinoma, 2 squamous cell and 1 small cell patients.

Notes on the study in general: Tumor tissue had significantly higher TCR diversity than normal lung. Normal lung showed higher cumulative top 100 clone frequency than tumor. Tumor TCR diversity, when higher, was linked to shorter survival.

The rearrangement joins TRBV10-3 to TRBJ2-3, with TRBD2 matching 11 bases. The sequenced sample was lung tumor tissue. The receptor comes from a woman aged 35 to 49 with non-small cell lung cancer. The CDR3 DNA reads TGTGCCGTCAGTGCGGCTAGCGGGAGGCATTACACAAATACGCAGTATTTT. This sequence encodes CAVSAASGRHYTNTQYF.